This T cell receptor (beta chain) is drawn from a study of T cells in narcolepsy. Study conclusions and caveats: Autoreactive clonotypes reportedly recurred in blood of same and different patients, not controls. Same-patient CSF and blood CD4+ T cell clonotypes included HCRT-specific and TRIB2-specific autoreactive ones. No autoreactive T cell clone sequences appeared in some memory CD4+ repertoires.

This clone came up a few times. As yet, its antigen is unknown. This CDR3 comprises 15 residues. The germline CDR1 and CDR2 sequences are SGHRS and YFSETQ. Here immunoSEQ multiplex PCR was the method, and the copy in TCRdb shows in-frame clones only, minus some. This sample has about 34,000 clones, with more than 75% found just once. The receptor was derived from a human donor with narcolepsy. The sequenced material came from CD45RA- memory CD4+ T cells from PBMCs. The chain links TRBV5-1 to TRBJ2-5, with 9 bases lining up with TRBD1. The J call is doubtful: the DNA matches TRBJ2-7 better. CDR3 protein: CASSWTGAQTYEQYF. The CDR3 DNA is TGCGCCAGCAGCTGGACAGGGGCTCAAACCTACGAGCAGTACTTC.